Listed below are T cell receptor beta chains from one sample, sequenced in a study of blood T cells in healthy people across ages. TCRdb reprocessed the 5' RACE reads with MiXCR, giving one entry per CDR3 protein. The sample comprises 750,000 to 950,000 distinct CDR3 sequences, 53% of which are singletons, and about 42% rests with the top ten. Source material: blood. These receptors all stem from an elderly man in good health. Both conserved end residues are part of each CDR3. Each record gives: V gene, clone size, D gene, J gene, CDR3 protein, CDR3 DNA. The D gene is left open where the match is weak. Clone sizes are given selectively: once, few, many, or a class where the clone is expanded.

TRBV5-1	NA	NA	TRBJ1-1	CASSLGKVNTEAFF	TGCGCCAGCAGCTTGGGAAAAGTGAACACTGAAGCTTTCTTT
TRBV7-9	NA	NA	TRBJ2-7	CASSSFGASSYEQYF	TGTGCCAGCAGCTCTTTCGGCGCAAGCTCCTACGAGCAGTACTTC
TRBV28	NA	TRBD1	TRBJ1-5	CASSFSRQGVQPQHF	TGTGCCAGCAGTTTTTCGAGACAGGGAGTTCAGCCCCAGCATTTT
TRBV7-9	NA	TRBD2	TRBJ2-3	CASSPGTSGTPDTQYF	TGTGCCAGCAGCCCCGGGACTAGCGGGACCCCAGATACGCAGTATTTT
TRBV6-5	NA	NA	TRBJ2-5	CASSPLSVWGQETQYF	TGTGCCAGCAGCCCGCTTAGCGTGTGGGGACAAGAGACCCAGTACTTC
TRBV5-1	NA	NA	TRBJ2-3	CASSLERGPDTQYF	TGCGCCAGCAGCTTGGAACGGGGTCCAGATACGCAGTATTTT
TRBV27	NA	NA	TRBJ2-1	CASSFSGSHEQFF	TGTGCCAGCAGTTTTTCAGGGTCGCATGAGCAGTTCTTC
TRBV18	few	TRBD2	TRBJ2-1	CASSRAGGRESYNEQFF	TGTGCCAGCTCCCGAGCGGGGGGGCGCGAATCCTACAATGAGCAGTTCTTC
TRBV29-1	NA	NA	TRBJ1-1	CTYRRGMNTEAFF	TGCACCTACAGGCGGGGAATGAACACTGAAGCTTTCTTT
TRBV4-1	few	NA	TRBJ1-2	CASSQGIGGNYGYTF	TGCGCCAGCAGCCAAGGTATAGGGGGAAACTATGGCTACACCTTC
TRBV7-3	NA	NA	TRBJ2-1	CASSQRWGLEQFF	TGTGCCAGCAGCCAACGTTGGGGTCTCGAGCAGTTCTTC